The 9 T cell receptor beta chains presented below share a single source sample, sequenced in a study of post-analysis software for immune sequencing data. Regarding the study as a whole: Patients used about 5 TRBV segments, including TRBV5-6, TRBV5-1 and TRBV20-1, more often than controls.

Antigens of these TCRs are unknown. Tagging with unique molecular identifiers was a feature of the TCR beta cDNA libraries. Using its own MiXCR run on the PCR reads, TCRdb lists one record per CDR3 protein. This sample yields about 460,000 distinct CDR3 sequences, of which nearly 45% are seen a single time; 9.5% to 13% belongs to the top ten. Sequenced: blood. The receptors stem from a girl aged 5-17 years with multiple sclerosis.

This clonotype was seen a few times. The chain links TRBV5-1 to TRBJ2-2, with D possibly TRBD2 on 5 matching bases. Trimming cost V 3 bases and J 6 bases, with 15 bases left between them. This CDR3 comprises 15 residues. In germline, CDR1 is SGHRS, CDR2 YFSETQ. DNA for the CDR3: TGCGCCAGCAGCTCGGTTAGAGGGTCCCCCGGGGAGCTGTTTTTT. Amino acids: CASSSVRGSPGELFF.

The V and J genes are TRBV7-3 and TRBJ2-7; D may correspond to TRBD1 or TRBD2 (6 bases each). The end of the DNA aligns better with TRBJ2-5, so the J call may be wrong. Germline V gives CDR1 SGHTA, CDR2 FQGTGA. CDR3 size: 16 residues. CDR3 DNA: TGTGCCAGCAGCTTAAACGCCCCCGGAGGGGGGGAGACCCAGTACTTC. Protein product: CASSLNAPGGGETQYF.

In this sample, this clonotype turned up a few times. DNA of the CDR3: TGTGCCAGCACAGGCGGAGGGACCATACGGAGGGAGCAGTACTTC. The encoded protein is CASTGGGTIRREQYF. The chain uses TRBV4-2 and TRBJ2-7, with TRBD2 as a possible D gene (6 bases). The V end was cut by 7 bases, the J end by 7 bases, with 23 bases between. The CDR3 is made up of 15 amino acids. Germline V gene sequence: CDR1 LGHNA, CDR2 YNFKEQ.

The V gene is TRBV6-6, the J gene TRBJ1-2, with D possibly being TRBD1 (6 bases). The CDR3 length is 13 residues. CDR1 and CDR2 (germline): MNHNY, SVGAGI (reference sequence). Deletions cut 4 bases from V and 8 bases from J, with 14 bases between. DNA of the CDR3: TGTGCCAGCAGTTCCCCGGGGAGGGGGGGCTACACCTTC. Protein sequence: CASSSPGRGGYTF.

This sequence joins TRBV6-2 or TRBV6-3 and TRBJ1-2; 10 bases map to TRBD1. The V gene end was trimmed by 7 bases and the J gene end by 3 bases; junction bases not matched to a gene: 2. Germline loops: CDR1 MNHEY, CDR2 SVGEGT. This CDR3 comprises 13 residues. The CDR3 DNA reads as TGTGCCAGCAACGGACAGGGGGACTATGGCTACACCTTC. It yields the protein CASNGQGDYGYTF.

The sample holds a few counts of this clonotype. J is TRBJ1-2 and V is TRBV7-9; D possibly corresponds to TRBD1 (5 bases). The V end was cut by 1 base, the J end by 4 bases, with 16 bases between. The CDR3 contains 16 residues. Germline assignment: CDR1 SEHNR and CDR2 FQNEAQ (reference sequence). This CDR3 is CASSLVVQEDPYGYTF. CDR3 nucleotides: TGTGCCAGCAGCTTAGTGGTACAGGAGGATCCCTATGGCTACACCTTC. Variable domain in full (rest from reference TRBV7-9 and TRBJ1-2): DTGVSQNPRHKITKRGQNVTFRCDPISEHNRLYWYRQTLGQGPEFLTYFQNEAQLEKSRLLSDRFSAERPKGSFSTLEIQRTEQGDSAMYLCASSLVVQEDPYGYTFGSGTRLTVV.

This chain links TRBV27 with TRBJ1-5, with D maybe TRBD1 (5 bases). Germline V gives CDR1 MNHEY, CDR2 SMNVEV (reference sequence). V was trimmed by 8 bases and J by 0 bases, leaving 14 bases between them. The CDR3 contains 15 residues. This CDR3 reads CASGLGGYSNQPQHF. The CDR3 DNA follows: TGTGCCAGCGGGCTGGGGGGTTATAGCAATCAGCCCCAGCATTTT.

This clonotype turned up a few times. V gene TRBV4-3 combines with J gene TRBJ2-7; weak D call: TRBD2 (6 bases). The V and J ends lost 3 bases and 0 bases respectively, with 12 bases between them. The CDR3 has 15 residues. Germline V gives CDR1 LGHNA, CDR2 YSLEER. CDR3 in DNA: TGCGCCAGCAGCCAGGGGACTGGCAGCTCCTACGAGCAGTACTTC. As protein: CASSQGTGSSYEQYF.

This clonotype was observed a handful of times. DNA for the CDR3: TGTGCCAGCAGCTTAGAATTAGCGGGGAACTACGAGCAGTACTTC. Protein sequence: CASSLELAGNYEQYF. J is TRBJ2-7 and V is TRBV11-2; TRBD2 agrees at 8 bases. The germline V gene has CDR1 SGHAT and CDR2 FQNNGV. The CDR3 loop spans 15 amino acids. V gave up 0 bases and J gave up 3 bases; unmatched junction bases: 4.